A selection of T cell receptor beta chains follows, all from one sample in a study of beta chain features in type 1 diabetes. Data came from immunoSEQ multiplex PCR; TCRdb stores just in-frame clones and leaves some out. The sample carries under 850,000 clones, under 15% recorded once. Input material: naive CD4+ T cells from blood. These receptors all come from a man younger than 30 with type 1 diabetes. The CDR3 runs from the conserved cysteine through the conserved F or W. The D gene is left open where the match is weak. Expanded clones get a size class; other rows say once, few or many, or leave the size out.

abundance | d_gene | j_gene | v_gene | CDR3nt | CDR3aa
once | TRBD2 | TRBJ2-5 | TRBV6-5 | TGTGCCAGCAGCTGGGGAGGGGAGACCCAGTACTTC | CASSWGGETQYF
few | . | TRBJ2-2 | TRBV27 | TGTGCCAGCAGTTTTGCAAGACCGCCTGTCGGGGAGCTGTTTTTT | CASSFARPPVGELFF
. | . | TRBJ1-3 | TRBV6-5 | TGTGCCAGCAGTCCCGCCGGGACCCACGGGAACACCATATATTTT | CASSPAGTHGNTIYF
. | TRBD1 | TRBJ2-1 | TRBV15 | TGTGCCACCAGCAGAGAAGACAGGGGAGCTATGAATGAGCAGTTCTTC | CATSREDRGAMNEQFF
. | . | TRBJ1-5 | TRBV30 | TGTGCCTGGAGTGGGGGAGGGGACCAGCCCCAGCATTTT | CAWSGGGDQPQHF
few | . | TRBJ1-4 | TRBV18 | TGTGCCAGCTCACCCACGATCGGGACGTTGGGTGAAAAACTGTTTTTT | CASSPTIGTLGEKLFF
few | . | TRBJ1-2 | TRBV23-1 | TGCGCCAGCAGTCAAAACCCTCAAAGGGGCTCCTATGGCTACACCTTC | CASSQNPQRGSYGYTF
. | TRBD1 | TRBJ2-6 | TRBV10-2 | TGCGCCAGCACCAAGACAGGGGGTGCTGGTGAGGCCAACGTCCTGACTTTC | CASTKTGGAGEANVLTF
few | . | TRBJ2-1 | TRBV10-3 | TGTGCCATCACCCCTGGCTCACAGGGTAGTAATGAGCAGTTCTTC | CAITPGSQGSNEQFF
few | . | TRBJ1-2 | TRBV5-6 | TGTGCCAGCAGCTTGGAAGGGGCCTACTATGGCTACACCTTC | CASSLEGAYYGYTF
. | . | TRBJ1-4 | TRBV4-1 | TGCGCCAGCAGCCAAGAGTCGGGGGGGCAGGTCACCACCTCGAAACTGTTTTTT | CASSQESGGQVTTSKLFF
few | . | TRBJ2-1 | TRBV9 | TGTGCCAGCAGCGTTGGTTACAATGAGCAGTTCTTC | CASSVGYNEQFF
few | TRBD1 | TRBJ2-7 | TRBV6-1 | TGTGCCAGCAGTGATGGGGGACAGGGACTCTACGAGCAGTACTTC | CASSDGGQGLYEQYF
. | . | TRBJ1-1 | TRBV29-1 | TGCAGCGTTGGTGGCAGGCTGAACACTGAAGCTTTCTTT | CSVGGRLNTEAFF
. | . | TRBJ1-2 | TRBV10-3 | TGTGCCATCAGTGAGTCGAGAACGGGTCTGGATGGCTACACCTTC | CAISESRTGLDGYTF
few | TRBD1 | TRBJ2-6 | TRBV5-1 | TGCGCCAGCAGCATAGGGACAGGGGTTGGGGCCAACGTCCTGACTTTC | CASSIGTGVGANVLTF
. | TRBD2 | TRBJ2-3 | TRBV7-2 | TGTGCCAGCAGACTAGCGGGGGGGCTTACGCAGTATTTT | CASRLAGGLTQYF
once | TRBD1 | TRBJ2-5 | TRBV5-1 | TGCGCCAGCAGCTCCGACAGGGGGCGGGAGACCCAGTACTTC | CASSSDRGRETQYF
. | . | TRBJ2-3 | TRBV6-5 | TGTGCCAGCAGTGGGAGCGGAGATACGCAGTATTTT | CASSGSGDTQYF
. | . | TRBJ1-1 | TRBV29-1 | TGCAGCGTTGCCCACCGTTTGGAGATGAACACTGAAGCTTTCTTT | CSVAHRLEMNTEAFF
few | . | TRBJ2-7 | TRBV11-2 | TGTGCCAGCAGCTTTATAGAAGGCTACGAGCAGTACTTC | CASSFIEGYEQYF
few | TRBD1 | TRBJ1-6 | TRBV6-6 | TGTGCCAGCAGCAGCGGACAGGGCGCTAATAATTCACCCCTCCACTTT | CASSSGQGANNSPLHF
few | . | TRBJ1-2 | TRBV30 | TGTGCCTGGAGTCCGTGGGGTTACTATGGCTACACCTTC | CAWSPWGYYGYTF
few | . | TRBJ2-4 | TRBV4-1 | TGCGCCAGCAGCCAATACGGGAGACTAGCCAAAAACATTCAGTACTTC | CASSQYGRLAKNIQYF